Listed below are T cell receptor beta chains from one sample, sequenced in a study of breast tumors, draining lymph nodes, adjacent tissues. From the multiplex PCR reads, TCRdb called clonotypes with MiXCR, one entry per CDR3 protein. The repertoire holds 200,000 to 250,000 distinct CDR3 sequences, with approximately 36% as singletons. The specimen sequenced was axillary lymph node tissue. Source of these receptors: a female donor with breast cancer. Some clones in this sample may be carry-over from other donors' samples. The CDR3 runs from the conserved cysteine through the conserved F or W. The D gene is left open where the match is weak. Clone size is stated in some rows and not others, as once, few, many or a class when expanded.

J gene,D gene,V gene,clone size,CDR3 DNA,CDR3 protein
TRBJ1-3,TRBD1,TRBV7-2,-,TGTGCCAGCAGCTTGACAGGGGGCTCTGGAAACACCATACATTTT,CASSLTGGSGNTIHF
TRBJ1-2,-,TRBV5-1,many,TGCGCCAGCAGCTGGGCTAAAGAGGGCTACACCTTC,CASSWAKEGYTF
TRBJ2-5,-,TRBV19,-,TGTGCCAGTAGTAACCCGACGGGGGTTCGAAAAGAGACCCAGTACTTC,CASSNPTGVRKETQYF
TRBJ2-1,-,TRBV29-1,many,TGCAGCGCCCTCAGGGGCTCCTACAATGAGCAGTTCTTC,CSALRGSYNEQFF
TRBJ2-3,-,TRBV18,-,TGTGCCAGCTCACCTCTCCTGACAGATACGCAGTATTTT,CASSPLLTDTQYF
TRBJ2-3,TRBD2,TRBV4-1,-,TGCGCCAGCAGCCAAGACGGACTAGCGGGAGGGATAGATGCGCAGTATTTT,CASSQDGLAGGIDAQYF
TRBJ1-6,TRBD1,TRBV25-1,many,TGTGCCAGCAGGGGGGACAGGTGGGATTCACCCCTCCACTTT,CASRGDRWDSPLHF
TRBJ1-5,-,TRBV5-6,many,TGTGCCAGCAGCTTGGGGGCTGGGGGCGGTAATCAGCCCCAGCATTTT,CASSLGAGGGNQPQHF
TRBJ1-3,-,TRBV20-1,-,TGCAGTGCCACCGGGAACACCATATATTTT,CSATGNTIYF
TRBJ2-5,TRBD1,TRBV2,-,TGTGCCAGCACCCGCGGGACAGGGGGCTTGGAGACCCAGTACTTC,CASTRGTGGLETQYF
TRBJ2-6,-,TRBV11-3,few,TGTGCCAGCAGCGTTGATGGGGCCAACGTCCTGACTTTC,CASSVDGANVLTF
TRBJ2-7,TRBD1,TRBV12-3/TRBV12-4,-,TGTGCCAGCACCTCCACCGGGACAGGGTCCTACGAGCAGTACTTC,CASTSTGTGSYEQYF
TRBJ2-7,TRBD2,TRBV6-5,-,TGTGCCAGCAGTCACCGTGCCCCCGGGGGGAACTCCTACGAGCAGTACTTC,CASSHRAPGGNSYEQYF
TRBJ2-5,TRBD2,TRBV3-1,few,TGTGCCAGCAGCCAAGGGGTTAGCGGGAGGGACCAAGAGACCCAGTACTTC,CASSQGVSGRDQETQYF
TRBJ2-3,-,TRBV5-6,once,TGTGCCAGCAACCGCCTCACAGATACGCAGTATTTT,CASNRLTDTQYF
TRBJ2-5,-,TRBV6-5,many,TGTGCCAGCAGTTACTCGGGGCACTCCCAGGGAGAGACCCAGTACTTC,CASSYSGHSQGETQYF
TRBJ2-1,-,TRBV3-1,-,TGTGCCAGCAGCCACCTTAGCGGAGGCTCCTACAATGAGCAGTTCTTC,CASSHLSGGSYNEQFF
TRBJ2-1,TRBD2,TRBV2,many,TGTGCCAGCAGTCCCGTTAGACTAGCGGTTTACAATGAGCAGTTCTTC,CASSPVRLAVYNEQFF
TRBJ1-2,-,TRBV7-2,-,TGTGCCAGCAGCTTAGGTCAGGGGCGTCTGGGTGGAAACTATGGCTACACCTTC,CASSLGQGRLGGNYGYTF
TRBJ2-5,-,TRBV9,-,TGTGCCGGCAGCGTACGGGGGCAGGGAGAGACCCAGTCCTTC,CAGSVRGQGETQSF
TRBJ2-2,TRBD2,TRBV6-5,-,TGTGCCAGCAGTTACAGGACTAGCGGGAGAGACACCGGGGAGCTGTTTTTT,CASSYRTSGRDTGELFF
TRBJ2-5,-,TRBV6-6,-,TGTGCCAGCCGGGACGCTAATCAGCCCCAGTACTTC,CASRDANQPQYF
TRBJ2-3,-,TRBV6-2/TRBV6-3,many,TGTGCCACCAGAACCCCAAAAAGCGGGAGCACAGATACGCAGTATTTT,CATRTPKSGSTDTQYF
TRBJ1-2,TRBD1,TRBV3-1,many,TGTGCCAGCAGGGACGCAACTTACAGGGGGCAATATGGCTACACCTTC,CASRDATYRGQYGYTF
TRBJ1-4,-,TRBV5-4,-,TGTGCCAGCAGCTCCCGGGGCCCAAATGAAAAACTGTTTTTT,CASSSRGPNEKLFF
TRBJ1-6,TRBD1,TRBV19,many,TGTGCCAGTAGTATCCTACAGGGGTATAATTCACCCCTCCACTTT,CASSILQGYNSPLHF
TRBJ2-7,-,TRBV6-5,many,TGTGCCAGCAGTTACTCAGCGAGCTCCTACGAGCAGTACTTC,CASSYSASSYEQYF
TRBJ2-3,TRBD1,TRBV13,many,TGTGCCAGCAGCTTCAGGGGACAGGGGGCGCGGACGCAGTATTTT,CASSFRGQGARTQYF
TRBJ2-7,TRBD2,TRBV4-2,many,TGTGCCAGCAGCCAAGAAGGCGGGAGTCTTTCCTACGAGCAGTACTTC,CASSQEGGSLSYEQYF
TRBJ2-5,-,TRBV2,many,TGTGCCAGCAGCCCGCAGGCTTTGGAGACCCAGTACTTC,CASSPQALETQYF
TRBJ2-1,TRBD2,TRBV7-9,-,TGTGCCAGCAGCCCCGGACTAGCGGTCTCCTACAATGAGCAGTTCTTC,CASSPGLAVSYNEQFF
TRBJ2-4,TRBD2,TRBV15,many,TGTGCCACCAGCGACGGGACTAGCGGGAGAATAACCAAAAACATTCAGTACTTC,CATSDGTSGRITKNIQYF
TRBJ1-5,TRBD1,TRBV7-3,few,TGTGCCAGCAGTGAAAGGGACAGGGGTGAGCAGCCCCAGCATTTT,CASSERDRGEQPQHF
TRBJ2-2,-,TRBV10-2,many,TGCGCCAGCAGTGGGCGGGTAAACACCGGGGAGCTGTTTTTT,CASSGRVNTGELFF
TRBJ2-5,TRBD1,TRBV2,-,TGTGCCAGCAGTGACCACAGGGGGCCCAATCAGCCCCAGTACTTC,CASSDHRGPNQPQYF
TRBJ1-2,TRBD1,TRBV6-5,many,TGTGCCAGCAGCCCCGGGACAGGGGTCGGCTACACCTTC,CASSPGTGVGYTF
TRBJ1-3,-,TRBV11-2,many,TGTGCCAGCAGTCCCGGGGGCGGGGTCTCTGGAAACACCATATATTTT,CASSPGGGVSGNTIYF
TRBJ1-2,TRBD1,TRBV24-1,-,TGTGCCACCAGTGACGCGGGACAGGGGGTCTATGGCTACACCTTC,CATSDAGQGVYGYTF
TRBJ1-2,TRBD1,TRBV28,-,TGTGCCAGCAGTGCCCCGGGACAGGGTGTATCATACACCTTC,CASSAPGQGVSYTF
TRBJ2-5,TRBD2,TRBV11-2,many,TGTGCCACAACTCGGGGACTAGCGGGGAAGGAGACCCAGTACTTC,CATTRGLAGKETQYF
TRBJ1-2,-,TRBV6-2/TRBV6-3,-,TGTGCCAGCAGCATCATGGGGGGCTACGCCTTC,CASSIMGGYAF